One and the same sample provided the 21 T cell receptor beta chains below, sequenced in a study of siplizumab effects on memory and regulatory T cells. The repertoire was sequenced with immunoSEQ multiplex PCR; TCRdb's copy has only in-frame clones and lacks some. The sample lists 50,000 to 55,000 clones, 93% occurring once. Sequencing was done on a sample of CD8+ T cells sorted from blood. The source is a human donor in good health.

The chain's CDR3 is CATDLRGTDTQYF. For the CDR3, the DNA is TGTGCCACCGACTTGCGAGGCACAGATACGCAGTATTTT. The genes are TRBV28 and TRBJ2-3, with unresolved D. Germline V gene lookup returns CDR1 MDHEN and CDR2 SYDVKM. With 10 bases removed from V and 1 base from J, the gap between germline ends came to 12 bases. This CDR3 comprises 13 residues.

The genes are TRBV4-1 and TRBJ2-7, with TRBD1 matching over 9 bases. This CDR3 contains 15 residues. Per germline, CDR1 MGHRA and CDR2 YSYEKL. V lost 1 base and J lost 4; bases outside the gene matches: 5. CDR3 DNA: TGCGCCAGCAGCCAAGCCCGGGACAGGGATTACGAGCAGTACTTC. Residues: CASSQARDRDYEQYF.

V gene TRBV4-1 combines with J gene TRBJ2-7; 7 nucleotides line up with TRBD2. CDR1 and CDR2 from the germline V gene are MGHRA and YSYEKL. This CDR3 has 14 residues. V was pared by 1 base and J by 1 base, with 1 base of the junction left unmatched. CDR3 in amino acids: CASSQGTRSYEQYF. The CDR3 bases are TGCGCCAGCAGCCAAGGGACTAGATCCTACGAGCAGTACTTC.

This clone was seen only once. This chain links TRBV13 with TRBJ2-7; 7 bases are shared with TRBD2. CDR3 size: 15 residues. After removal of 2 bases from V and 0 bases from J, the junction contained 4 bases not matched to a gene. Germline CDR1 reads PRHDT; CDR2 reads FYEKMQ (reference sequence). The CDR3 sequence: CASSLFGGSSYEQYF. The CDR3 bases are TGTGCCAGCAGCTTATTTGGCGGGAGCTCCTACGAGCAGTACTTC.

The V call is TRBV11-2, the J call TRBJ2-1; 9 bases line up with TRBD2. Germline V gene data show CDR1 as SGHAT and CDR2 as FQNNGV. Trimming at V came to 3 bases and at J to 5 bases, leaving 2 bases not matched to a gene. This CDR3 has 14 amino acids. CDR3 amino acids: CASSFGTSNNEQFF. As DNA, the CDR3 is TGTGCCAGCAGCTTCGGGACTAGCAACAATGAGCAGTTCTTC. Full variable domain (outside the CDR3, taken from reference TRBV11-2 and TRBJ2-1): EAGVAQSPRYKIIEKRQSVAFWCNPISGHATLYWYQQILGQGPKLLIQFQNNGVVDDSQLPKDRFSAERLKGVDSTLKIQPAKLEDSAVYLCASSFGTSNNEQFFGPGTRLTVL.

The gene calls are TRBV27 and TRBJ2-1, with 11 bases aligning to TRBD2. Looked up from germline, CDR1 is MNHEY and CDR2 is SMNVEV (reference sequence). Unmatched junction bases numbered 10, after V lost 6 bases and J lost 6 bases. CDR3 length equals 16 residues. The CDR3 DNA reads TGTGCCAGCAGAATACCCGGGACTAGCGGTTTCAATGAGCAGTTCTTC. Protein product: CASRIPGTSGFNEQFF.

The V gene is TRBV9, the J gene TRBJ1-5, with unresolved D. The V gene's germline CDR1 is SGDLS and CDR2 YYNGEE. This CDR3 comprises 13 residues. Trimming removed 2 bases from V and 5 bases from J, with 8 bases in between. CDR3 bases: TGTGCCAGCAGCGTCGGTCCTGATCAGCCCCAGCATTTT. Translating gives CASSVGPDQPQHF.

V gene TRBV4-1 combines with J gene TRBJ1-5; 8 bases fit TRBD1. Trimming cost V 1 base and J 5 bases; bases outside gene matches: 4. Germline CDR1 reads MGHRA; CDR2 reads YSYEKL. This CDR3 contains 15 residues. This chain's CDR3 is CASSQVQGADQPQHF. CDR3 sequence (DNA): TGCGCCAGCAGCCAAGTTCAGGGGGCCGATCAGCCCCAGCATTTT.

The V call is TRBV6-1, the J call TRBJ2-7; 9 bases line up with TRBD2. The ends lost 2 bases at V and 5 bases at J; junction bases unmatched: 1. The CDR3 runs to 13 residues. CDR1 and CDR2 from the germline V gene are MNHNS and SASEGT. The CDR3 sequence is CASSELAGNEQYF. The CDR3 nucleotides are TGTGCCAGCAGTGAACTAGCGGGAAACGAGCAGTACTTC.

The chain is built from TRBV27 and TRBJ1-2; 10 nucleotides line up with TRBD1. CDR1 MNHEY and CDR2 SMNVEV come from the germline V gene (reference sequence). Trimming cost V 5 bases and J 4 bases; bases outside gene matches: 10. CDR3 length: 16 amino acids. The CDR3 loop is CASSDRGLDPPYGYTF. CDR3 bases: TGTGCCAGCAGTGACAGGGGGCTAGACCCCCCCTATGGCTACACCTTC.

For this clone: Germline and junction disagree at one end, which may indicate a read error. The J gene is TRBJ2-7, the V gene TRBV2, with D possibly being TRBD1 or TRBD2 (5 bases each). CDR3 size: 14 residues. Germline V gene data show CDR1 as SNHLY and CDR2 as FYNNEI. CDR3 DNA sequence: TGTGCCACAGTCCGCCGGGACCCCTCCGACGAGCAGTACTTC. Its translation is CATVRRDPSDEQYF.

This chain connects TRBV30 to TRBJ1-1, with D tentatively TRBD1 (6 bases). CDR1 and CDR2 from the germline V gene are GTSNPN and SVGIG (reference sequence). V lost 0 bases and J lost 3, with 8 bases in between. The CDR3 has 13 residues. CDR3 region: CAWSVGGDTEAFF. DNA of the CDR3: TGTGCCTGGAGTGTAGGGGGGGACACTGAAGCTTTCTTT.

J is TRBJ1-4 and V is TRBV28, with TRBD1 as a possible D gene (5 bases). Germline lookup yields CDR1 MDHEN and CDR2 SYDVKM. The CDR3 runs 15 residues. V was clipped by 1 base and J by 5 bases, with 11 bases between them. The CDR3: CASSLLRGLNEKLFF. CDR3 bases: TGTGCCAGCAGTTTATTGAGGGGCTTAAATGAAAAACTGTTTTTT.

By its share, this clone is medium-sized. CDR3 protein: CASSTLIYGYTF. The CDR3 DNA is TGTGCCAGTAGTACCCTGATCTATGGCTACACCTTC. The chain recombines TRBV19 with TRBJ1-2; D is uncertain. V gave up 4 bases and J gave up 4 bases, with 7 bases separating them. The germline CDR1 and CDR2 sequences are LNHDA and SQIVND (reference sequence). The CDR3 extends over 12 amino acids.

CDR3 region: CASGLVPSGQGPVVGELFF. The DNA of the CDR3 is TGTGCTAGTGGTTTGGTACCTTCGGGACAGGGGCCTGTCGTCGGGGAGCTGTTTTTT. The chain carries TRBV12-5 and TRBJ2-2, with TRBD1 matching over 10 bases. Germline loops: CDR1 LGHNT, CDR2 FRNRAP. Trimming at V came to 0 bases and at J to 7 bases, leaving 14 bases not matched to a gene. CDR3 length: 19 residues.

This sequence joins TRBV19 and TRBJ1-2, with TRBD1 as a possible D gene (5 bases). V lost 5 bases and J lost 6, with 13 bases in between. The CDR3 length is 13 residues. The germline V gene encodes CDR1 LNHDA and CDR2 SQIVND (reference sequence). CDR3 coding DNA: TGTGCCAGTAGTCCCCATGGGGGGGATGGCTACACCTTC. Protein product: CASSPHGGDGYTF.

Here the CDR3 reads CASSQDLLWGLNTGELFF. CDR3 coding DNA: TGTGCCAGCAGCCAAGACCTCCTTTGGGGTCTGAATACCGGGGAGCTGTTTTTT. The chain carries TRBV14 and TRBJ2-2; D remains unclear. Trimming left V 0 bases short and J 5 bases short, with 19 bases between. The V gene's germline CDR1 is SGHDN and CDR2 FVKESK. This CDR3 spans 18 amino acids.

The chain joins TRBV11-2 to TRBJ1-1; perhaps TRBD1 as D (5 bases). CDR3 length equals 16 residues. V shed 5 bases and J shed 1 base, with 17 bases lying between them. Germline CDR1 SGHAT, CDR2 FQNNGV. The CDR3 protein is CASSPPAMTANTEAFF. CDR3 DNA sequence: TGTGCCAGCAGCCCCCCAGCCATGACAGCGAACACTGAAGCTTTCTTT.

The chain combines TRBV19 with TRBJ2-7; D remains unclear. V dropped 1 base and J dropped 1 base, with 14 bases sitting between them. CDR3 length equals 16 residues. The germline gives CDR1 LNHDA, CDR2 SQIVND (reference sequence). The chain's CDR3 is CASSIVLGFGSYEQYF. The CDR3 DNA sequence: TGTGCCAGTAGTATAGTATTGGGGTTCGGGTCCTACGAGCAGTACTTC. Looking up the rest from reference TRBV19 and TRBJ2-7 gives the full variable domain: DGGITQSPKYLFRKEGQNVTLSCEQNLNHDAMYWYRQDPGQGLRLIYYSQIVNDFQKGDIAEGYSVSREKKESFPLTVTSAQKNPTAFYLCASSIVLGFGSYEQYFGPGTRLTVT.

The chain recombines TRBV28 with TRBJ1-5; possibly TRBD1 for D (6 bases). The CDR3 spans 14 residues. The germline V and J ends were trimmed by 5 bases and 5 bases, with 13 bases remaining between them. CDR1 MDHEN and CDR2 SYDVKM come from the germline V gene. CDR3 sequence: CASSPWGGDQPQHF. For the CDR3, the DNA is TGTGCCAGCAGTCCTTGGGGGGGCGATCAGCCCCAGCATTTT. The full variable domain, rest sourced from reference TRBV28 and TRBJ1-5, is DVKVTQSSRYLVKRTGEKVFLECVQDMDHENMFWYRQDPGLGLRLIYFSYDVKMKEKGDIPEGYSVSREKKERFSLILESASTNQTSMYLCASSPWGGDQPQHFGDGTRLSIL.

The CDR3 spells CASSQRPEGWTEAFF. The CDR3 nucleotides are TGTGCCAGCAGCCAACGTCCAGAGGGGTGGACTGAAGCTTTCTTT. J is TRBJ1-1 and V is TRBV9, with D possibly being TRBD1 (5 bases). V was shortened by 4 bases and J by 5 bases, with 18 bases between the two germline ends. This CDR3 has 15 residues. Germline CDR1 SGDLS, CDR2 YYNGEE.